Each of the 25 T cell receptor beta chains below was sequenced from the same sample in a study of tumor-infiltrating lymphocytes in primary liver carcinoma. Extraction also yielded germline DNA, while blood RNA was obtained from unsorted whole blood. The investigators made TCR beta cDNA from 500 ng total RNA, using a constant-region primer. What produced the TCR beta libraries was three nested multiplex PCR rounds using slightly modified ARM-PCR. The study ran its first two PCR rounds for roughly 10 cycles each, using TRBV1-TRBV30 forward primers and a C-beta reverse primer. Using its own MiXCR run on the multiplex PCR reads, TCRdb lists one record per CDR3 protein. The table includes fewer than 350,000 distinct CDR3 sequences, roughly two thirds detected once. The sample taken for sequencing was peripheral blood. The receptors stem from a man in his forties with primary liver carcinoma and hepatitis B virus infection.

Concerning this clonotype itself: Just one base apart from a much larger clone, this may be a read error. The chain joins TRBV5-5 to TRBJ1-1; D gene ambiguous. Germline CDR1 is SGHKS and CDR2 is YYEKEE (reference sequence). The CDR3 runs 15 residues. CDR3 in DNA: TGTTCCAGCAGCTCCTACGATTTGCGGGGCACTGAAGCTTTCTTT. It encodes CSSSSYDLRGTEAFF.

A word on this clonotype: This may be a read error, as it is one base from a much larger clone. The chain employs TRBV6-5 and TRBJ2-1; 16 bases map to TRBD2. Germline lookup yields CDR1 MNHEY and CDR2 SVGAGI. With V trimmed by 10 bases and J by 11 bases, 8 bases remained unmatched. CDR3 length: 14 amino acids. This chain's CDR3 is CAISEGLAGGQQFF. The CDR3 region has the DNA TGTGCCATCAGCGAGGGACTAGCGGGAGGGCAGCAGTTCTTC.

In this sample, this clonotype turned up many times. The V call is TRBV5-6, the J call TRBJ1-5, with D hard to call. The V gene lost 1 base and the J gene lost 5 bases, with 4 bases spanning the gap. Germline assignment: CDR1 SGHDT and CDR2 YYEEEE. The CDR3 covers 12 residues. This CDR3 reads CASSLRYQPQHF. The DNA of the CDR3 is TGTGCCAGCAGCTTGAGGTATCAGCCCCAGCATTTT.

Regarding this clonotype: Compared with germline, one end of the junction differs, possibly owing to a read error. The rearrangement links TRBV6-5 to TRBJ2-2; TRBD1 matches at 10 bases. This CDR3 has 18 residues. CDR1 is MNHEY, CDR2 SVGAGI, per germline. CDR3 protein: CASRKGQGFGLNSGELFF. The CDR3 DNA reads TGCGCCAGCAGGAAGGGACAGGGGTTTGGGTTGAACAGCGGGGAGCTGTTTTTT.

The J gene is TRBJ2-7, the V gene TRBV29-1, with TRBD2 matching over 8 bases. The CDR3 is made up of 15 amino acids. The J segment lost 0 bases and the V segment lost 1 base, leaving 5 bases of the junction unmatched. The germline gives CDR1 SQVTM, CDR2 ANQGSEA. The CDR3 spells CSVEGPGGSSYEQYF. The CDR3 bases are TGCAGCGTTGAAGGCCCGGGAGGGAGCTCCTACGAGCAGTACTTC.

This clonotype has ten or more counts. The V and J genes are TRBV29-1 and TRBJ1-5; D unresolved. Germline V gene data show CDR1 as SQVTM and CDR2 as ANQGSEA. The CDR3 is made up of 12 amino acids. V was cut by 7 bases and J by 0 bases, with 7 bases left in between. Here the CDR3 DNA reads TGCAGCGCCAGAGATAGCAATCAGCCCCAGCATTTT. Encoded protein: CSARDSNQPQHF.

Comment on this clonotype: At one end, the junction sequence differs from germline, possibly due to a read error. The V and J genes are TRBV10-3 and TRBJ2-3; 16 bases align to TRBD2. CDR3 length equals 19 residues. The V gene's germline CDR1 is ENHRY and CDR2 SYGVKD. The CDR3 protein is CVISGPGTSGRVDTDMQYF. As DNA, the CDR3 is TGTGTCATCAGTGGACCCGGGACTAGCGGGAGGGTAGACACAGATATGCAGTATTTT.

Comment on this clonotype: A much larger clone lies a single base off, so this may be a read error. The chain joins TRBV6-2 or TRBV6-3 to TRBJ2-7; the D gene is possibly TRBD1 (6 bases). The CDR3 covers 15 residues. CDR1 is MNHEY and CDR2 is SVGEGT in the germline V gene. Trimming removed 5 bases from V and 3 bases from J, with 17 bases in between. CDR3: CASSTHGDKIYEQYF. The DNA for the CDR3 is TGTGCCAGCAGTACTCACGGGGACAAAATCTACGAGCAGTACTTC.

Points on this clonotype: The germline gene is not matched at one end of the junction; a read error may be the cause. The rearrangement links TRBV6-1 to TRBJ1-6; D might be TRBD1 (6 bases). CDR1 MNHNS and CDR2 SASEGT come from the germline V gene. The CDR3 has 16 residues. The DNA for the CDR3 is TGTGCCAGCAGTGAAATCAGGGGTTCCTATAATTCACTCCTCCACTTT. Translating gives CASSEIRGSYNSLLHF.

The V and J genes are TRBV11-2 and TRBJ2-2; D possibly corresponds to TRBD2 (5 bases). The CDR3 is 14 residues long. Germline V lookup: CDR1 SGHAT, CDR2 FQNNGV. V was clipped by 2 bases and J by 8 bases, with 12 bases between them. The CDR3 region has the DNA TGTGCCAGCAGCTTACGGGGTTCCACGGGGGAGCTGTTTTTT. It yields the protein CASSLRGSTGELFF.

Details on this clonotype: A much larger clone lies one base from this, so it may be a read error. The J gene is TRBJ1-1, the V gene TRBV5-5; 10 nucleotides agree with TRBD1. CDR1 SGHKS and CDR2 YYEKEE come from the germline V gene (reference sequence). This CDR3 has 15 residues. CDR3 residues: CARSLAWDRGTEAFF. The CDR3 DNA sequence: TGTGCCAGGAGCTTGGCCTGGGACAGGGGCACTGAAGCTTTCTTT. Full variable domain (remainder filled in from reference TRBV5-5 and TRBJ1-1): DAGVTQSPTHLIKTRGQQVTLRCSPISGHKSVSWYQQVLGQGPQFIFQYYEKEERGRGNFPDRFSARQFPNYSSELNVNALLLGDSALYLCARSLAWDRGTEAFFGQGTRLTVV.

This clonotype was recorded a few times. The gene calls are TRBV5-1 and TRBJ2-7, with TRBD1 identical over 9 bases. CDR3 length: 16 amino acids. Germline assignment: CDR1 SGHRS and CDR2 YFSETQ. V gave up 2 bases and J gave up 4 bases; unmatched junction bases: 10. CDR3 sequence reads: CASSLALGQGMYEQYF. The CDR3 nucleotides read TGCGCCAGCAGCTTAGCGTTGGGACAGGGCATGTACGAGCAGTACTTC.

V gene TRBV6-6 combines with J gene TRBJ2-1; maybe TRBD2 (6 bases). Germline CDR1 MNHNY, CDR2 SVGAGI (reference sequence). Trimming left V 0 bases short and J 8 bases short, with 14 bases between. CDR3 length: 15 residues. As DNA, the CDR3 is TGTGCCAGCAGTTACTCTGAAGGTACGGGAGATGAGCAGTTCTTC. It encodes CASSYSEGTGDEQFF.

CDR3 protein: CASSPVGEAGSYEQYF. The CDR3, as DNA: TGTGCCAGCTCACCAGTTGGGGAGGCGGGCTCCTACGAGCAGTACTTC. This chain links TRBV18 with TRBJ2-7, with a weak D call TRBD2 (6 bases). This CDR3 is built from 16 residues. Germline V gene sequence: CDR1 KGHSH, CDR2 LQKENI. Trimming removed 2 bases at V and 0 bases at J, with 14 bases between.

As concerns this clonotype: A read error may be the cause here, since a much bigger clone is one base away. DNA of the CDR3: TGTGCCATCAGTGAGTCGCGGGGAACTGAAGCTTTCTTT. Residues: CAISESRGTEAFF. The rearrangement links TRBV10-3 to TRBJ1-1; the D is unclear. V lost 0 bases, J lost 5 bases, and 7 bases lay in between. The germline CDR1 and CDR2 sequences are ENHRY and SYGVKD. The CDR3 covers 13 residues.

This chain joins TRBV30 and TRBJ2-5, with TRBD2 matching over 8 bases. Germline-derived CDR1 and CDR2 are GTSNPN and SVGIG (reference sequence). This CDR3 is built from 13 residues. Unmatched junction bases numbered 4, after V lost 5 bases and J lost 2 bases. In nucleotides, the CDR3 is TGTGCCTGGGCTAGCGGGCGGCAAGAGACCCAGTACTTC. This codes for CAWASGRQETQYF.

This sequence joins TRBV5-1 and TRBJ2-6; 7 nucleotides match TRBD1. The germline gives CDR1 SGHRS, CDR2 YFSETQ. With 4 bases clipped from V and 4 bases from J, the junction kept 5 bases outside the gene matches. The CDR3 has 15 residues. This chain's CDR3 is CASSPTGSGANVLTF. The CDR3 DNA is TGCGCCAGCAGCCCGACAGGGAGCGGGGCCAACGTCCTGACTTTC.

V is TRBV4-1 and J is TRBJ1-4; 9 bases fit TRBD1. The CDR3 totals 16 residues. With 0 bases clipped from V and 7 bases from J, the junction kept 6 bases outside the gene matches. Germline CDR1 is MGHRA and CDR2 is YSYEKL. Here the CDR3 reads CASSQDGTGRCEKLFF. Here the CDR3 DNA reads TGCGCCAGCAGCCAAGATGGGACAGGGAGGTGTGAAAAACTGTTTTTT.

As regards this clonotype: This clone may be a read error of a much larger clone one base away. The V call is TRBV6-2 or TRBV6-3, the J call TRBJ2-2; 12 nucleotides align to TRBD2. Looked up from germline, CDR1 is MNHEY and CDR2 is SVGEGT. This CDR3 region has 18 residues. CDR3 sequence (DNA): TGTACCAGCAGTTACGGCTTGACTAGCGGGAGACTTGCCGGGGAGCTGTTTTTT. It yields the protein CTSSYGLTSGRLAGELFF.

This clonotype appeared many times. The J gene is TRBJ2-2, the V gene TRBV5-6; no definite D call. Trimming took 4 bases from V and 11 from J, leaving 12 bases between them. CDR1 SGHDT and CDR2 YYEEEE come from the germline V gene. The CDR3 covers 12 residues. CDR3 sequence reads: CASSKTARELFF. In DNA form, the CDR3 reads TGTGCCAGCAGCAAGACCGCTCGAGAGCTGTTTTTT.

The CDR3, as DNA: TGTGCCAGCAGTCTACTAGCGGGAGGTTATGAGACCCAGTACTTC. This encodes CASSLLAGGYETQYF. This chain joins TRBV28 and TRBJ2-5; TRBD2 aligns across 12 bases. The CDR3 length is 15 residues. The trim removed 5 bases at V and 5 bases at J, leaving 6 bases unmatched. In germline, CDR1 is MDHEN, CDR2 SYDVKM.

Regarding this clonotype: A much bigger clone sits one base away, suggesting this may be a read error. The DNA is left out, because the CDR3 cannot be placed on it with certainty; the CDR3 is given as TCRdb lists it. The chain carries TRBV12-3 or TRBV12-4 and TRBJ1-3; whether TRBD1, the table's D call, matches the DNA was not checked. The CDR3 spans 17 amino acids, including both terminal residues. The CDR3 is CASSPLTVFGSGNTIHF.

Turning to this clonotype: One junction end disagrees with the germline gene, perhaps due to a read error. This rearrangement joins TRBV11-3 to TRBJ2-3, with a possible D match to TRBD1 (6 bases). The CDR3 runs to 15 residues. The germline V gene encodes CDR1 SGHNT and CDR2 YENEEA. The CDR3 coding sequence is TGTGCCAGCAGCATTGCGGACACAGGGCCAGATACACAGTATTTT. Protein sequence: CASSIADTGPDTQYF.

Concerning this clonotype itself: This clone may be a read error of a much larger clone one base away. This rearrangement joins TRBV6-5 to TRBJ1-6; the D gene is possibly TRBD1 (6 bases). Germline CDR1 MNHEY, CDR2 SVGAGI. The CDR3 length is 19 residues. The CDR3 sequence is CASSHSGEGVGSYNSPLHF. CDR3 DNA sequence: TGTGCCAGCAGTCACTCAGGGGAGGGCGTTGGCTCCTATAATTCACCCCTCCACTTT.

This clonotype was counted many times. V and J are TRBV6-2 or TRBV6-3 and TRBJ1-2; D gene ambiguous. The ends were cut back, 0 bases at V and 8 bases at J, with 7 bases in the middle. Germline V gives CDR1 MNHEY, CDR2 SVGEGT. The CDR3 is 12 amino acids. Here the CDR3 reads CASSYSAGGYTF. The CDR3 nucleotides read TGTGCCAGCAGTTACTCAGCCGGGGGCTACACCTTC.